These 25 T cell receptor beta chains were sequenced from one sample in a study of identical twins. TCRdb fed the 5' RACE reads into MiXCR, producing one record per CDR3 protein. Here the sample spans about 790,000 distinct CDR3 sequences, 15% to 20% being singletons. These data also featured in a second study, about T cells expressing NK-cell markers.

The sample comprised PBMCs. The receptors derive from a woman in her late teens or twenties in good health.

The V and J genes are TRBV5-1 and TRBJ2-2; maybe TRBD1 (6 bases). V lost 6 bases, J lost 7 bases, and 16 bases lay in between. Looked up from germline, CDR1 is SGHRS and CDR2 is YFSETQ. The CDR3 loop spans 14 amino acids. Written as DNA, the CDR3 is TGCGCCAGCACTCAGGACAGTCGAGTCGGGGAGCTGTTTTTT. This gives the protein CASTQDSRVGELFF.

This chain uses TRBV5-3 with TRBJ2-3; D uncertain. TRBV5-3 is an ORF; its function is uncertain. The CDR3 has 17 residues. Trimming took off 8 bases at V and 5 bases at J, with 27 bases between the two ends. CDR3 coding DNA: TGTGCCAGGAGCCGTCGGCTCGTCTTACCCCAGGTAGATACGCAGTATTTT. This codes for CARSRRLVLPQVDTQYF.

The CDR3 reads CSARRRGAQISTDTQYF. DNA of the CDR3: TGCAGTGCTAGAAGGCGGGGGGCCCAAATTTCCACAGATACGCAGTATTTT. The rearrangement uses TRBV20-1 and TRBJ2-3; 8 bases line up with TRBD2. V shed 2 bases, J shed 2 bases, and the junction held 12 bases outside the gene matches. The CDR3 consists of 17 residues. Germline loops: CDR1 DFQATT, CDR2 SNEGSKA (reference sequence).

The rearrangement links TRBV12-3 or TRBV12-4 to TRBJ2-6; 7 bases match TRBD1. This CDR3 contains 17 residues. The V gene end was trimmed by 3 bases and the J gene end by 2 bases; junction bases not matched to a gene: 7. The CDR3 coding sequence is TGTGCCAGCAGTTTGGGAGACAGGGTAGCTGGGGCCAACGTCCTGACTTTC. It is translated as CASSLGDRVAGANVLTF.

This clonotype was recorded a few times. V usage is TRBV20-1 and J usage is TRBJ1-1; unclear D gene. Germline loops: CDR1 DFQATT, CDR2 SNEGSKA (reference sequence). V was pared by 0 bases and J by 5 bases, with 10 bases between. The CDR3 has 13 residues. DNA for the CDR3: TGCAGTGCTAGAGATCGACGGAGGACTGAAGCTTTCTTT. Its translation: CSARDRRRTEAFF.

This clonotype came up a few times. This chain joins TRBV7-9 and TRBJ1-5; D unresolved. CDR1 and CDR2 (germline): SEHNR, FQNEAQ (reference sequence). This CDR3 region has 12 residues. V gave up 5 bases and J gave up 4 bases, with 6 bases separating them. This chain's CDR3 is CASSQINQPQHF. The CDR3 DNA reads TGTGCCAGCAGCCAAATTAATCAGCCCCAGCATTTT.

In this sample, this clonotype turned up a few times. The chain is built from TRBV12-3 or TRBV12-4 and TRBJ2-1; D might be TRBD2 (5 bases). V lost 7 bases and J lost 8, with 18 bases in between. CDR3 size: 14 residues. The CDR3 nucleotides are TGTGCCAGCACCCACGCCCGAGGGCTCCATGAGCAGTTCTTC. Amino acid sequence: CASTHARGLHEQFF.

A note on this clonotype: This may come from a read error, since a much larger clone is one base off. The rearrangement joins TRBV6-5 to TRBJ2-1, with 8 bases identical to TRBD2. Germline CDR1 is MNHEY and CDR2 is SVGAGI. This CDR3 contains 13 residues. CDR3: CASSYSGDNERFF. CDR3 nucleotide sequence: TGTGCCAGCAGTTATAGCGGGGACAATGAGCGGTTCTTC.

The J gene is TRBJ2-7, the V gene TRBV5-1; no firm D call. This CDR3 contains 17 residues. V lost 0 bases, J lost 2 bases, and 18 bases lay in between. Per germline, CDR1 SGHRS and CDR2 YFSETQ. For the CDR3, the DNA is TGCGCCAGCAGCTTGGAGTTGGATCGGGCAGTGGCCTACGAGCAGTACTTC. This gives the protein CASSLELDRAVAYEQYF.

Ten or more counts support this clonotype. This sequence joins TRBV5-5 and TRBJ2-1; D is unresolved. This CDR3 region has 16 residues. Germline V gene data show CDR1 as SGHKS and CDR2 as YYEKEE (reference sequence). The ends were cut back, 4 bases at V and 7 bases at J, with 21 bases in the middle. CDR3 DNA sequence: TGTGCCAGCAGCCCGGCGGTCAGAGGCGTGAGGAATGAGCAGTTCTTC. Protein: CASSPAVRGVRNEQFF.

V usage is TRBV5-1 and J usage is TRBJ2-5; D might be TRBD2 (6 bases). Germline V gene lookup returns CDR1 SGHRS and CDR2 YFSETQ. The CDR3 runs 15 residues. V lost 1 base and J lost 1, with 11 bases in between. DNA of the CDR3: TGCGCCAGCAGCTTGTTACCTAGCGTCCAAGAGACCCAGTACTTC. Translated: CASSLLPSVQETQYF.

This clonotype has at least ten counts. The chain uses TRBV20-1 and TRBJ2-3; tentatively, D is TRBD1 or TRBD2 (5 bases each). The CDR3 length is 14 residues. Trimming left V 2 bases short and J 0 bases short, with 9 bases between. The germline CDR1 and CDR2 sequences are DFQATT and SNEGSKA (reference sequence). The CDR3 DNA sequence: TGCAGTGCTAGAAGGGGACCTAGCACAGATACGCAGTATTTT. It specifies CSARRGPSTDTQYF.

This clonotype showed up just a few times. The rearrangement links TRBV12-3 or TRBV12-4 to TRBJ2-1, with 13 bases fitting TRBD2. With V trimmed by 6 bases and J by 9 bases, 8 bases remained unmatched. The CDR3 consists of 15 residues. CDR3 DNA sequence: TGTGCCAGCAGCCCGACTAGCGGGGGGTTAAGTGAGCAGTTCTTC. It translates to CASSPTSGGLSEQFF.

The chain employs TRBV29-1 and TRBJ2-7; D is perhaps TRBD1 (5 bases). This CDR3 is built from 12 residues. The V gene's germline CDR1 is SQVTM and CDR2 ANQGSEA. The V gene lost 6 bases and the J gene lost 2 bases, with 11 bases spanning the gap. As DNA, the CDR3 is TGCAGCGTGAGGACACGAACCTACGAGCAGTACTTC. Its translation: CSVRTRTYEQYF.

This sequence joins TRBV6-1 and TRBJ1-2; D unresolved. The CDR3 totals 13 residues. The V gene lost 8 bases and the J gene lost 4 bases, with 14 bases spanning the gap. Germline V lookup: CDR1 MNHNS, CDR2 SASEGT. The CDR3 loop is CASGPGQFYGYTF. CDR3 DNA: TGTGCCAGCGGTCCCGGGCAGTTCTATGGCTACACCTTC.

The gene calls are TRBV18 and TRBJ2-1; TRBD1 agrees at 9 bases. The CDR3 has 19 amino acids. Per germline, CDR1 KGHSH and CDR2 LQKENI. V was clipped by 0 bases and J by 4 bases; unmatched bases: 13. Here the CDR3 DNA reads TGTGCCAGCTCACCACCCGTAAGAACCGGGACAGGGCTGTACAATGAGCAGTTCTTC. It codes for CASSPPVRTGTGLYNEQFF.

This clonotype appeared a few times. The chain is built from TRBV12-3 or TRBV12-4 and TRBJ2-5; 11 nucleotides agree with TRBD2. The ends lost 11 bases at V and 4 bases at J; junction bases unmatched: 12. CDR3 length: 15 residues. The CDR3 coding sequence is TGTGCCTCGGGCCAAAGACTAGCGGGAAGAGAGACCCAGTACTTC. Its protein is CASGQRLAGRETQYF.

This clonotype was recorded a few times. This rearrangement joins TRBV9 to TRBJ2-5, with 11 nucleotides matching TRBD2. V shed 0 bases and J 2 bases; nucleotides not matched to a gene: 3. Germline V lookup: CDR1 SGDLS, CDR2 YYNGEE. The CDR3 has 16 residues. CDR3 nucleotides: TGTGCCAGCAGCGTAGGAGGGACTAGCGGACAAGAGACCCAGTACTTC. Protein product: CASSVGGTSGQETQYF.

This clonotype appeared a few times. The V and J genes are TRBV20-1 and TRBJ2-7; 8 bases are shared with TRBD2. The J segment lost 4 bases and the V segment lost 3 bases, leaving 5 bases of the junction unmatched. Germline V CDR1 and CDR2: DFQATT, SNEGSKA (reference sequence). The CDR3 runs 13 residues. CDR3 loop: CSASAGGSYEQYF. As DNA, the CDR3 is TGCAGTGCTAGCGCGGGAGGTTCGTACGAGCAGTACTTC.

The gene calls are TRBV18 and TRBJ2-7; TRBD1 or TRBD2 may be the D gene (5 bases each). CDR1 is KGHSH and CDR2 is LQKENI in the germline V gene. V was pared by 2 bases and J by 5 bases, with 19 bases between. CDR3 length equals 16 residues. CDR3 protein: CASSPTGPGSPHEQYF. CDR3 nucleotide sequence: TGTGCCAGCTCACCAACGGGGCCCGGGTCCCCCCACGAGCAGTACTTC.

V gene TRBV10-3 combines with J gene TRBJ2-1; no clear D. CDR1 is ENHRY and CDR2 is SYGVKD in the germline V gene. V lost 5 bases, J lost 7 bases, and 6 bases lay in between. The CDR3 extends over 11 amino acids. The CDR3: CAISKGNEQFF. In nucleotides, the CDR3 is TGTGCCATCAGTAAGGGAAATGAGCAGTTCTTC.

The chain links TRBV7-9 to TRBJ2-7, with TRBD1 as a possible D gene (5 bases). Trimming shortened V by 4 bases and J by 2 bases, and 18 bases separated the two germline ends. The CDR3 runs 16 residues. In germline, CDR1 is SEHNR, CDR2 FQNEAQ (reference sequence). CDR3 nucleotides: TGTGCCAGCAGCTCGGGTGGATGGGGCGGAGCCTACGAGCAGTACTTC. This sequence encodes CASSSGGWGGAYEQYF. Together with reference TRBV7-9 and TRBJ2-7, the CDR3 gives the full variable domain: DTGVSQNPRHKITKRGQNVTFRCDPISEHNRLYWYRQTLGQGPEFLTYFQNEAQLEKSRLLSDRFSAERPKGSFSTLEIQRTEQGDSAMYLCASSSGGWGGAYEQYFGPGTRLTVT.

This clonotype has ten or more counts. V usage is TRBV9 and J usage is TRBJ2-1; D unresolved. The CDR3 sequence is 13 residues long. Looked up from germline, CDR1 is SGDLS and CDR2 is YYNGEE. Deletions cut 2 bases from V and 8 bases from J, with 11 bases between. DNA of the CDR3: TGTGCCAGCAGCGTCCGGGTAGCCGATGAGCAGTTCTTC. Amino acid sequence: CASSVRVADEQFF.

V and J are TRBV6-1 and TRBJ1-1, with unresolved D. The length of the CDR3 is 12 residues. Germline CDR1 reads MNHNS; CDR2 reads SASEGT. V lost 5 bases, J lost 6 bases, and 10 bases lay in between. The CDR3 sequence: CASSQGRAEAFF. DNA for the CDR3: TGTGCCAGCAGTCAAGGCCGGGCTGAAGCTTTCTTT.

This chain joins TRBV7-6 and TRBJ2-5; 10 bases match TRBD2. V lost 5 bases, J lost 5 bases, and 8 bases stayed unmatched. Germline V gives CDR1 SGHVS, CDR2 FNYEAQ. The CDR3 consists of 15 residues. The CDR3: CASSPLAGGWETQYF. In nucleotides, the CDR3 is TGTGCCAGCAGCCCTTTAGCGGGAGGTTGGGAGACCCAGTACTTC.